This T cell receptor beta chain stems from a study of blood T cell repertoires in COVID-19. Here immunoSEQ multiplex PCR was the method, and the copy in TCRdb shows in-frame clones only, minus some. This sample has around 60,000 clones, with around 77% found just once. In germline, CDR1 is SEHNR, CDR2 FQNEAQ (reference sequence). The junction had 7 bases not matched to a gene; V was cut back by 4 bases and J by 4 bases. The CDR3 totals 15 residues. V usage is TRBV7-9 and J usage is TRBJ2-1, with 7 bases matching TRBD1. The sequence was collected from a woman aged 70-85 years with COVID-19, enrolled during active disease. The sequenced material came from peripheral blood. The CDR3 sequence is CASSSPGQKYNEQFF. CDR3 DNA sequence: TGTGCCAGCAGCTCGCCGGGACAGAAATACAATGAGCAGTTCTTC.